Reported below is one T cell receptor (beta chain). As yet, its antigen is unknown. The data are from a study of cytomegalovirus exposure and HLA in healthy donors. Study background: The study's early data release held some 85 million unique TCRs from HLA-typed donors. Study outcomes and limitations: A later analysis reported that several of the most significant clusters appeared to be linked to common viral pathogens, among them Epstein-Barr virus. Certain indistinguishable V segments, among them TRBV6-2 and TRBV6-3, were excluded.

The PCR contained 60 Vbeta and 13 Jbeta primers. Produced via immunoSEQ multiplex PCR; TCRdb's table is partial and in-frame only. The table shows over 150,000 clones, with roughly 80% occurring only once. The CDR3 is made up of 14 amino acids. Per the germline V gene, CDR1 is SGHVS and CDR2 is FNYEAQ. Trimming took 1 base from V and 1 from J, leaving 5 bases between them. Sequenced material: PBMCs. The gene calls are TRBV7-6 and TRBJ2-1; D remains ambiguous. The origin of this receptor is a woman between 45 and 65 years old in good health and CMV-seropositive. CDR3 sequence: CASSLGSSYNEQFF. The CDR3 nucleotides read TGTGCCAGCAGCTTAGGGAGTTCCTACAATGAGCAGTTCTTC.